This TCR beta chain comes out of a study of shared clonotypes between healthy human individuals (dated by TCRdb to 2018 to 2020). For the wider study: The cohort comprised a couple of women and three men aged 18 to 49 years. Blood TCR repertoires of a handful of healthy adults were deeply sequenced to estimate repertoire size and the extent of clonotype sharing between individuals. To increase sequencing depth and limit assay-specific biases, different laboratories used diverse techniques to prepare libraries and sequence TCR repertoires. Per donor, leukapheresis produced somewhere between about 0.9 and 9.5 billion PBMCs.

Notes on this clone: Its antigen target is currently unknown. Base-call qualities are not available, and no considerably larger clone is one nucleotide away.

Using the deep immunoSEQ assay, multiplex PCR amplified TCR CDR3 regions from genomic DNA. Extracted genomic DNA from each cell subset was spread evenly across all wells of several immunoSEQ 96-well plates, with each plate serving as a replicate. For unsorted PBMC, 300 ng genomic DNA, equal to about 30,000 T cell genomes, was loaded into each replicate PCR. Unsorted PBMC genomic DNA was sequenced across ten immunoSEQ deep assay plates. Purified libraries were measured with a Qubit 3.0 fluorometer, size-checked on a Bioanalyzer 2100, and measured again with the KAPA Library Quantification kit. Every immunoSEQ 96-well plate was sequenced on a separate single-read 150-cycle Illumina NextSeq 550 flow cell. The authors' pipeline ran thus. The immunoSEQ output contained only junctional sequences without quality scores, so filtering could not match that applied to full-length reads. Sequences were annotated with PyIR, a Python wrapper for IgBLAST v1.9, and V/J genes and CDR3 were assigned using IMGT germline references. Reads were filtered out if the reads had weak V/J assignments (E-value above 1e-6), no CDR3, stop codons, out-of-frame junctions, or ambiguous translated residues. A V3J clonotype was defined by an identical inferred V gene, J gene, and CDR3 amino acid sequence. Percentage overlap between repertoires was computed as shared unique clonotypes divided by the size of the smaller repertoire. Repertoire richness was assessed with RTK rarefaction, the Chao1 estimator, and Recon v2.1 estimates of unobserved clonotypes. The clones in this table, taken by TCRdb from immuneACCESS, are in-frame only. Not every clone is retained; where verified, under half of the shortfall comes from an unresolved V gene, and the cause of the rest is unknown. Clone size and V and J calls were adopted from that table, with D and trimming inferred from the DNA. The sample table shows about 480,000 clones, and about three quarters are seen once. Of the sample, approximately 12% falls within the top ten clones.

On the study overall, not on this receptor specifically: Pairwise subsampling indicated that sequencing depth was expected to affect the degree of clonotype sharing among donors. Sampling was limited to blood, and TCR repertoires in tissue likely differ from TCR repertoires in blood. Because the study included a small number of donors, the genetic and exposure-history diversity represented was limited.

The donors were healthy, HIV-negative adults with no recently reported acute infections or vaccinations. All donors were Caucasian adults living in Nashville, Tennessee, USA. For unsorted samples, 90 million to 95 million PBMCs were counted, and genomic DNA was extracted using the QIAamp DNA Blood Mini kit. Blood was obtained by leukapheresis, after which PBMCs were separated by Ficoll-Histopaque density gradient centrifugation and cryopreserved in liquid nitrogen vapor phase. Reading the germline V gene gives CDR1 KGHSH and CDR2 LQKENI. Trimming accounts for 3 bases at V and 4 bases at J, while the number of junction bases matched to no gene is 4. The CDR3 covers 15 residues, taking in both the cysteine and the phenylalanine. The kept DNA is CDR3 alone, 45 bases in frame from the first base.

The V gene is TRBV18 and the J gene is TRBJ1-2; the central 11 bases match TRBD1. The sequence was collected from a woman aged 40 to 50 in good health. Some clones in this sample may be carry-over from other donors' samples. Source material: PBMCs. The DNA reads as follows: TGTGCCAGCTCACCGGGACAGGGGGAGACCTATGGCTACACCTTC. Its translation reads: CASSPGQGETYGYTF.